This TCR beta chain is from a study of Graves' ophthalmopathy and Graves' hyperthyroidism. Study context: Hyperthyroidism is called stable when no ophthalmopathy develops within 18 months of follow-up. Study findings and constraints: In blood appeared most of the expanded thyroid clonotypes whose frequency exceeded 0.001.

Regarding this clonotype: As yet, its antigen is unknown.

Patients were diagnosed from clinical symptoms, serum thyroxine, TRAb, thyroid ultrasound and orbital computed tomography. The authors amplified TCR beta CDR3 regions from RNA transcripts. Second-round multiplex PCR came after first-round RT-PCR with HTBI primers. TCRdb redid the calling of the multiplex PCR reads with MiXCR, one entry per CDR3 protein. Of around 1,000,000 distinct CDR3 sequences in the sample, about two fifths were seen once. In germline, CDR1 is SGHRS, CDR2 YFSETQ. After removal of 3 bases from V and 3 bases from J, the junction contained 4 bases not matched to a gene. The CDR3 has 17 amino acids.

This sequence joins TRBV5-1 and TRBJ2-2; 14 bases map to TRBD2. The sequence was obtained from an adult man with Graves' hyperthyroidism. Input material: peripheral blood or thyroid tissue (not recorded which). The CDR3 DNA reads TGCGCCAGCAGCTCGACTAGCGGGGGGGCACACACCGGGGAGCTGTTTTTT. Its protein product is CASSSTSGGAHTGELFF.